This T cell receptor (beta chain) was recovered during a study of blood T cell repertoires in COVID-19. Study overall: The United States, Italy and Spain were the sources of the acute and convalescent COVID-19 samples. Sample material is recorded as cDNA or gDNA derived from T cells, B-cell-depleted T cells, or PBMCs.

The CDR3 spans 11 residues. After removal of 5 bases from V and 8 bases from J, the junction contained 5 bases not matched to a gene. Germline V gives CDR1 DFQATT, CDR2 SNEGSKA (reference sequence). The data were produced by immunoSEQ multiplex PCR, yet TCRdb's version contains in-frame clones alone and is incomplete. The table lists about 220,000 clones, 82% of them singletons. The chain is built from TRBV20-1 and TRBJ1-2; TRBD1 agrees at 7 bases. Sequencing was done on a sample of peripheral blood. The clonotype originates from a woman at least 80 years old with acute or convalescent COVID-19. CDR3 sequence: CSASKGAGYTF. Here the CDR3 DNA reads TGCAGTGCTTCAAAGGGGGCCGGCTACACCTTC.